These T cell receptor beta chains were read from a single sample in a study of blood T cell repertoires in COVID-19. Using immunoSEQ multiplex PCR, the repertoire was profiled, and TCRdb retains in-frame clones only, with some absent. The sample has 96,000 or so clones, more than 85% seen once. Sequences were obtained from peripheral blood. The receptor source for this set is a man aged 55 to 70 with acute or convalescent COVID-19. Both conserved end residues are part of each CDR3. The D gene is left open where the match is weak. The size of a clone is reported for some rows only, either as once, few or many, or as a class for expanded clones.

>.|TRBV5-1|TRBD2|TRBJ2-7
TGCGCCAGCAGCTCGCGGGGGACTGGCTACGAGCAGTACTTC
CASSSRGTGYEQYF
>.|TRBV7-6|TRBD1|TRBJ2-2
TGTGCCAGCAGCCCCCGCCCAGGGGGCTACACCGGGGAGCTGTTTTTT
CASSPRPGGYTGELFF
>.|TRBV4-2|TRBD2|TRBJ2-7
TGTGCCAGCAGCCAAGATCACCTAGCGGATGGATCCTACGAGCAGTACTTC
CASSQDHLADGSYEQYF
>.|TRBV30|.|TRBJ1-5
TGTGCCTGGAGCGGGGATCAGCCCCAGCATTTT
CAWSGDQPQHF
>once|TRBV5-5|TRBD1|TRBJ2-6
TGTGCCAGCACCACGGACAGGGGGTTAGGGGCCAACGTCCTGACTTTC
CASTTDRGLGANVLTF
>.|TRBV29-1|TRBD1|TRBJ2-3
TGCAGCGTCGAAACTGAGACAGGGGGCCTGACAGATACGCAGTATTTT
CSVETETGGLTDTQYF
>once|TRBV7-2|TRBD2|TRBJ2-5
TGTGCCAGCAGCAGACTAGCGGGAGGGAGGGAGACCCAGTACTTC
CASSRLAGGRETQYF
>.|TRBV11-1|TRBD1|TRBJ1-3
TGTGCCAGCAGCTTGGGACAGACGAGCTCTGGAAACACCATATATTTT
CASSLGQTSSGNTIYF
>.|TRBV7-9|TRBD1|TRBJ1-1
TGTGCCAGCAGCTTCGGACAGGGGGCAGAGGCGATGTGGACTGAAGCTTTCTTT
CASSFGQGAEAMWTEAFF
>.|TRBV24-1|.|TRBJ2-7
TGTGCCACCAGTGATCCTAGAGCGGACTACGAGCAGTACTTC
CATSDPRADYEQYF
>.|TRBV29-1|.|TRBJ1-4
TGCAGCGTTGAAGGCGGCCAGAATAATGAAAAACTGTTTTTT
CSVEGGQNNEKLFF
>.|TRBV11-2|.|TRBJ1-2
TGTGCCAGCAGCTTAGCAGGTAGAGGCTACACCTTC
CASSLAGRGYTF
>once|TRBV7-2|TRBD1|TRBJ2-1
TGTGCCAGCAGCTTAGTTAGCGGACAGGGCCGGAATGAGCAGTTCTTC
CASSLVSGQGRNEQFF
>.|TRBV11-3|TRBD1|TRBJ2-5
TGTGCCAGCAGCCTAGGGACAGGGCGGGGAATTGGGTTACAAGAGACCCAGTACTTC
CASSLGTGRGIGLQETQYF
>.|TRBV4-3|TRBD2|TRBJ2-7
TGCGCCAGCAGCCAAGATCGGGCTAGCGGGACCTTCTCCTACGAGCAGTACTTC
CASSQDRASGTFSYEQYF
>.|TRBV21-1|.|TRBJ2-1
TGTGCCAGCAGCAAGGACTTGCCAGGATTCTTC
CASSKDLPGFF
>.|TRBV7-9|TRBD2|TRBJ2-1
TGTGCCAGCAGCTTAGTGGGCGGGAGGGCCAGGGATGAGCAGTTCTTC
CASSLVGGRARDEQFF
>.|TRBV7-8|TRBD1|TRBJ2-2
TGTGCCAGCAGCCGAGACGTTCGGACAGGGCAAACCGGGGAGCTGTTTTTT
CASSRDVRTGQTGELFF
>.|TRBV5-1|.|TRBJ2-5
TGCGCCAGCAGCTTATCGGACAGTGAACCTCAAGAGACCCAGTACTTC
CASSLSDSEPQETQYF
>.|TRBV3-1/TRBV3-2|TRBD2|TRBJ2-3
TGTGCCAGCAGCCAAGATAGGACTAGCGGGAGGCGGACAGATACGCAGTATTTT
CASSQDRTSGRRTDTQYF
>.|TRBV28|.|TRBJ1-2
TGTGCCAGCAGGCACACCGGCGGAGGATTCTATGGCTACACCTTC
CASRHTGGGFYGYTF
>.|TRBV6-6|.|TRBJ2-2
TGTGCCAGCAGTTCTGACTCCGCCGCGAACACCGGGGAGCTGTTTTTT
CASSSDSAANTGELFF
>.|TRBV5-1|TRBD2|TRBJ2-5
TGCGCCAGCACCCTAGCGGGAGAAGTAAGGACCCAGTACTTC
CASTLAGEVRTQYF